Listed here is a single T cell receptor beta chain. Its target is not known. The germline CDR1 and CDR2 sequences are SGHDT and YYEEEE. The CDR3 extends over 13 amino acids. Trimming stripped 1 base from V and 6 bases from J, with 7 bases between. This sample stems from a study of OX40 agonist ivuxolimab in advanced cancers. The study's findings and limits: Among T cells, CD8+ cells averaged more expanded clones than CD4+ cells.

Data came from immunoSEQ multiplex PCR; TCRdb stores just in-frame clones and leaves some out. The sample includes about 26,000 clones, roughly four fifths of them seen just once. The sequencing used CD4+ or CD8+ T cells sorted from blood, collected in a trial of the OX40 agonist ivuxolimab. V gene TRBV5-6 combines with J gene TRBJ2-2; D is unclear. This receptor was identified in an adult with an advanced solid tumor such as melanoma, head and neck, liver or kidney cancer. CDR3 coding DNA: TGTGCCAGCAGCTTGCTAGTTTCCGGGGAGCTGTTTTTT. Translation: CASSLLVSGELFF.